This T cell receptor (beta chain) derives from a study of identical twins. The CDR3 is 13 residues long. Between the trimmed V and J ends, which lost 4 bases and 0 bases, there was a span of 9 bases. Germline V gene sequence: CDR1 SQVTM, CDR2 ANQGSEA. Turning to this clonotype: The antigen is not known.

A universal primer site was created by template switching, with the cDNA bearing unique molecular identifiers. MiXCR was run by TCRdb on the 5' RACE reads, yielding one entry per CDR3 protein. This table has around 550,000 distinct CDR3 sequences, roughly 15% appearing once. The study's findings and limits: With abundant cord blood beta clonotypes, insertions were fewer; memory repertoires showed no such pattern.

These data were also reused for a study on yellow fever vaccine responses in identical twins. This second study notes: Twins' vaccine T cell response reportedly seemed partly convergent, partly personalized.

The chain couples TRBV29-1 to TRBJ1-1, with D possibly matching TRBD1 (5 bases). The sequenced material came from CD4+ T cells sorted from blood. This receptor was taken from a woman under 30 in good health. The CDR3 sequence: CSVAMTVNTEAFF. The CDR3 DNA sequence: TGCAGCGTTGCGATGACAGTGAACACTGAAGCTTTCTTT. Looking up the rest from reference TRBV29-1 and TRBJ1-1 gives the full variable domain: SAVISQKPSRDICQRGTSLTIQCQVDSQVTMMFWYRQQPGQSLTLIATANQGSEATYESGFVIDKFPISRPNLTFSTLTVSNMSPEDSSIYLCSVAMTVNTEAFFGQGTRLTVV.